One and the same sample provided the 2 T cell receptor beta chains below, sequenced in a study of cytomegalovirus exposure and HLA in healthy donors. PCR used 60 Vbeta primers and 13 Jbeta primers. Data came from immunoSEQ multiplex PCR; TCRdb stores just in-frame clones and leaves some out. The table shows 150,000 to 200,000 clones, with 75% to 90% occurring only once. Sequencing used PBMCs. The receptor set was obtained from a man aged 45 to 65 in good health and CMV-seropositive.

This clone occurred once. This chain links TRBV10-3 with TRBJ2-6, with 7 nucleotides matching TRBD2. The CDR3 has 17 residues. J was trimmed by 1 base and V by 10 bases; bases with no gene match: 13. Germline-derived CDR1 and CDR2 are ENHRY and SYGVKD. The CDR3 DNA sequence: TGTGCCACGGGCGGGGGATGGTTGGCTTCTGGGGCCAACGTCCTGACTTTC. Amino acid sequence: CATGGGWLASGANVLTF.

This clone was seen a handful of times. The genes are TRBV19 and TRBJ2-5; no clear D gene. The CDR3 totals 11 residues. The V gene's germline CDR1 is LNHDA and CDR2 SQIVND (reference sequence). This chain's CDR3 is CAVRGVGTQYF. In nucleotides, the CDR3 is TGTGCGGTGCGAGGCGTGGGGACCCAGTACTTC.